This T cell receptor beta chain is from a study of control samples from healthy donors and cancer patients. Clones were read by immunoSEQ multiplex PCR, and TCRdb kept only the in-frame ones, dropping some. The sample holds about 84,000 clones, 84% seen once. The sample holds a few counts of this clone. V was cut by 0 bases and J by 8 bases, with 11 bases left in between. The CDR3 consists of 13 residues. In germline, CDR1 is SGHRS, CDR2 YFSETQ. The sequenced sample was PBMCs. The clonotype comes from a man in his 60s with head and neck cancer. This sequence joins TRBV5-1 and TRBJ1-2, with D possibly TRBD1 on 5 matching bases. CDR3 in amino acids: CASSLAGGYGYTF. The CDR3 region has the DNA TGCGCCAGCAGCTTGGCCGGGGGGTACGGCTACACCTTC.